The next 8 T cell receptor beta chains were all read from a single sample in a study of T cells after yellow fever vaccination. TCRdb used MiXCR to reprocess the 5' RACE reads, holding one entry per CDR3 protein. The sample gives roughly 11,000 distinct CDR3 sequences, about 6.1% of which show up once; approximately 0.99% is in the top ten. This material consisted of PBMCs, either bulk or a sorted T-cell subset (CD4+, CD8+, memory, or dextramer-sorted; not recorded which), taken on the day of the yellow fever booster vaccination. The source is a man in his thirties or forties who received the YFV17D yellow fever vaccine.

CDR3 sequence (DNA): TGTGCCATCAGTGCGGGACAGGGGGTTCGGAACACTGAAGCTTTCTTT. Translating it yields CAISAGQGVRNTEAFF. V gene TRBV10-3 combines with J gene TRBJ1-1; TRBD1 agrees at 11 bases. CDR1 is ENHRY and CDR2 is SYGVKD in the germline V gene. This CDR3 is built from 16 residues. J was trimmed by 1 base and V by 4 bases; bases with no gene match: 5.

At least ten counts were recorded for this clonotype. The rearrangement joins TRBV3-1 to TRBJ2-2; 8 bases align to TRBD2. Germline V gene lookup returns CDR1 LGHDT and CDR2 YNNKEL (reference sequence). Trimming removed 0 bases from V and 4 bases from J; junction bases left unmatched: 4. CDR3 length: 16 residues. The CDR3 DNA is TGTGCCAGCAGCCAAGAACTACTAGCGGCCACCGGGGAGCTGTTTTTT. As protein: CASSQELLAATGELFF.

In this sample, this clonotype turned up many times. The rearrangement joins TRBV18 to TRBJ2-1; D may be TRBD2 (6 bases). The CDR3 contains 15 residues. With 5 bases removed from V and 2 bases from J, the gap between germline ends came to 13 bases. Germline lookup yields CDR1 KGHSH and CDR2 LQKENI. CDR3 in amino acids: CASSALLAPYNEQFF. The CDR3 nucleotides are TGTGCCAGCTCAGCCTTACTAGCACCCTACAATGAGCAGTTCTTC.

This clonotype was detected ten times or more. This chain uses TRBV3-1 with TRBJ1-4; D remains unclear. CDR3 length: 14 residues. Germline V gene data show CDR1 as LGHDT and CDR2 as YNNKEL (reference sequence). The germline V and J ends were trimmed by 1 base and 8 bases, with 11 bases remaining between them. DNA for the CDR3: TGTGCCAGCAGCCAAGTGGGTTTTGAGGAAAAACTGTTTTTT. Translating it yields CASSQVGFEEKLFF.

By proportion, this clonotype is medium-sized. V gene TRBV12-3 or TRBV12-4 combines with J gene TRBJ2-3, with D possibly called TRBD1 or TRBD2 (5 bases each). The V end lost 5 bases, the J end lost 3 bases, and 15 bases lay between the germline ends. CDR3 length equals 15 residues. CDR3 DNA sequence: TGTGCCAGCAGTCTAGACTCTGGGGGAACAGATACGCAGTATTTT. Its protein product is CASSLDSGGTDTQYF.

This clonotype is medium-sized. The chain has TRBV24-1 and TRBJ2-7; D is unresolved. V lost 3 bases to trimming and J lost 3 bases, with 8 bases between them. Per the germline V gene, CDR1 is KGHDR and CDR2 is SFDVKD. CDR3 size: 13 residues. In DNA form, the CDR3 reads TGTGCCACCAGTGATAGTGGGGTCTACGAGCAGTACTTC. This encodes CATSDSGVYEQYF.

This clonotype was seen at least ten times. The V and J genes are TRBV5-1 and TRBJ2-5, with D possibly matching TRBD1 (5 bases). The CDR3 runs to 16 residues. Germline CDR1 and CDR2: SGHRS and YFSETQ. The V end lost 5 bases, the J end lost 5 bases, and 22 bases lay between the germline ends. CDR3 DNA sequence: TGCGCCAGCAGTTTTGCCTCTTCAGGGTCCCCCGAGACCCAGTACTTC. Translating gives CASSFASSGSPETQYF. Full variable domain (outside the CDR3, taken from reference TRBV5-1 and TRBJ2-5): KAGVTQTPRYLIKTRGQQVTLSCSPISGHRSVSWYQQTPGQGLQFLFEYFSETQRNKGNFPGRFSGRQFSNSRSEMNVSTLELGDSALYLCASSFASSGSPETQYFGPGTRLLVL.

By sample fraction, this clonotype is medium-sized. The rearrangement links TRBV5-1 to TRBJ2-2; D gene uncertain. The CDR3 is 16 amino acids. Between the trimmed V and J ends, which lost 0 bases and 0 bases, there was a span of 9 bases. Germline CDR1 and CDR2: SGHRS and YFSETQ. The DNA of the CDR3 is TGCGCCAGCAGCTTGGCGGGTACCTCGAACACCGGGGAGCTGTTTTTT. Translated: CASSLAGTSNTGELFF.